This T cell receptor beta chain was profiled in a study of shared clonotypes between healthy human individuals. Germline V gives CDR1 SNHLY, CDR2 FYNNEI. This CDR3 has 16 amino acids. V shed 4 bases and J 4 bases; nucleotides not matched to a gene: 8. Profiling relied on immunoSEQ multiplex PCR, and the TCRdb table lists in-frame clones only, not all of them. The table lists about 480,000 clones, 79% of them singletons. This TCR was recovered from a woman in her 40s in good health. Some clones in this sample may be carry-over from other donors' samples. Sequencing input: PBMCs. The chain links TRBV2 to TRBJ1-1; TRBD1 matches 11 bases. The CDR3 coding sequence is TGTGCCAGCAGTGTAGGACAGGGGGCGCGGGGCACTGAAGCTTTCTTT. Its translation is CASSVGQGARGTEAFF.